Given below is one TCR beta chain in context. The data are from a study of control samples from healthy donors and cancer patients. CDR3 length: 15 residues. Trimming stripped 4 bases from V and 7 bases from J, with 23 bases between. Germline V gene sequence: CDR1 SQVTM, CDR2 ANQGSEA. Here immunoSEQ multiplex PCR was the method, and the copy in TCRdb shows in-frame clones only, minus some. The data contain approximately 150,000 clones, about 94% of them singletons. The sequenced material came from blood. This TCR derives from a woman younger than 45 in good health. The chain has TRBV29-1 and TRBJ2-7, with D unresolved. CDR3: CSVGNLDLPSQEQYF. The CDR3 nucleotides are TGCAGCGTTGGAAATCTGGACCTTCCTAGTCAGGAGCAGTACTTC.